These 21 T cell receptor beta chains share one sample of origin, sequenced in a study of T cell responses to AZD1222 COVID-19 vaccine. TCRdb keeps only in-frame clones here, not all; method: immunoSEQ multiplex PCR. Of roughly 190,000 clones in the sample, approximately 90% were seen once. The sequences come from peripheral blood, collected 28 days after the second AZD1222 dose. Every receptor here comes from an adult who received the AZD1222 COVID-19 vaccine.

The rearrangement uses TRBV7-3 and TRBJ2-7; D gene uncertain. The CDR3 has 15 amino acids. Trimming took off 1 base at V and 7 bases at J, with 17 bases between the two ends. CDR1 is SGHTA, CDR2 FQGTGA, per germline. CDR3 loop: CASSLMVGPVREQYF. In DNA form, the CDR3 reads TGTGCCAGCAGCTTAATGGTGGGCCCCGTGCGGGAGCAGTACTTC.

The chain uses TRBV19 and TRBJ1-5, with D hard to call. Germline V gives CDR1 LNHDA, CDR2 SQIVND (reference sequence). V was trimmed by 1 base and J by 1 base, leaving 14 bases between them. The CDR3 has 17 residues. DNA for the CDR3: TGTGCCAGTAGTATAGTTAGACCGCAGCGGAGCAATCAGCCCCAGCATTTT. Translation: CASSIVRPQRSNQPQHF.

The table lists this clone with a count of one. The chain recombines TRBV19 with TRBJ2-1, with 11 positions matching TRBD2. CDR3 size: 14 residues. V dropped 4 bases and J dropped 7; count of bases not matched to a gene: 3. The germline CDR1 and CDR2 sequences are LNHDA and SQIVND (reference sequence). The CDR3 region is CASSRRTSGNEQFF. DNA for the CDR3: TGTGCCAGTAGTAGACGGACTAGCGGGAATGAGCAGTTCTTC.

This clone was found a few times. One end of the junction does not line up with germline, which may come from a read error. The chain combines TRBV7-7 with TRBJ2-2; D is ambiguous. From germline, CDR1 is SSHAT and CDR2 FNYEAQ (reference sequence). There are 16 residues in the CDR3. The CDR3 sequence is CASSLDGQEITGELFF. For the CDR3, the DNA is TGTGCTAGCAGCTTAGATGGGCAGGAAATAACCGGGGAGCTGTTTTTT.

CDR3 sequence: CAWSGTAGYTF. The DNA for the CDR3 is TGTGCCTGGAGTGGGACAGCTGGCTACACCTTC. V is TRBV30 and J is TRBJ1-2; D is possibly TRBD1 (6 bases). The CDR3 consists of 11 residues. Germline V gene lookup returns CDR1 GTSNPN and CDR2 SVGIG (reference sequence). V was clipped by 1 base and J by 7 bases, with 7 bases between them. Looking up the rest from reference TRBV30 and TRBJ1-2 gives the full variable domain: SQTIHQWPATLVQPVGSPLSLECTVEGTSNPNLYWYRQAAGRGLQLLFYSVGIGQISSEVPQNLSASRPQDRQFILSSKKLLLSDSGFYLCAWSGTAGYTFGSGTRLTVV.

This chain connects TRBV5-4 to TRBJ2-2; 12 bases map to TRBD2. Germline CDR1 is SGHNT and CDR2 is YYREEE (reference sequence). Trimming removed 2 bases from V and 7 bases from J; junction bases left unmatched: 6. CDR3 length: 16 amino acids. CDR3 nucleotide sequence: TGTGCCAGCAGCTTCGGACTAGCGGGGTCCAGCGGGGAGCTGTTTTTT. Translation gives CASSFGLAGSSGELFF.

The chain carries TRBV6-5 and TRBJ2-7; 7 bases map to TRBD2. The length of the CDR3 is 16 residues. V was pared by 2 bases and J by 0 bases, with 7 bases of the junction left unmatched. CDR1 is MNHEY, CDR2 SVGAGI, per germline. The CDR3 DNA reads TGTGCCAGCAGTTACGGCTCTAGCGGAAGCTCCTACGAGCAGTACTTC. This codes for CASSYGSSGSSYEQYF.

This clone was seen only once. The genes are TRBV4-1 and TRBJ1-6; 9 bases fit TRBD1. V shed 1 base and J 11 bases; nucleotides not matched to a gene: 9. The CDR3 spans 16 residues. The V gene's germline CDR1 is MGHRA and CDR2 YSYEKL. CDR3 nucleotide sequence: TGCGCCAGCAGCCAAGTGGGGACAGGGATAAGTCCACCCCTCCACTTT. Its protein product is CASSQVGTGISPPLHF.

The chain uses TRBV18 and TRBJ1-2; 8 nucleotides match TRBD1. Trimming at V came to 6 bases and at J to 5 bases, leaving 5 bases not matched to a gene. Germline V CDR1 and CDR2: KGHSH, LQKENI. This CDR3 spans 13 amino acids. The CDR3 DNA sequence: TGTGCCAGCTCCCAGGACAGGGTTTATGGCTACACCTTC. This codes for CASSQDRVYGYTF.

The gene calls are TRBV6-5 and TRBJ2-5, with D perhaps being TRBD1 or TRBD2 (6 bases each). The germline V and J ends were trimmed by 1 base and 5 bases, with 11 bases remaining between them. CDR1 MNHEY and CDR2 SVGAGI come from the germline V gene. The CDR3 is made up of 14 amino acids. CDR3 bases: TGTGCCAGCAGTTACTGGGGGGCAGGGGAGACCCAGTACTTC. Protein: CASSYWGAGETQYF.

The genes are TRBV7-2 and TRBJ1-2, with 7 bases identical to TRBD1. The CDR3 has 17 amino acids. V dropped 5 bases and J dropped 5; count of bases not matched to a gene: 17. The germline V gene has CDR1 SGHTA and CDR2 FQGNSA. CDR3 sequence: CASSGRGRGQYSYGYTF. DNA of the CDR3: TGTGCCAGCAGCGGTCGTGGTAGGGGACAGTATTCTTATGGCTACACCTTC.

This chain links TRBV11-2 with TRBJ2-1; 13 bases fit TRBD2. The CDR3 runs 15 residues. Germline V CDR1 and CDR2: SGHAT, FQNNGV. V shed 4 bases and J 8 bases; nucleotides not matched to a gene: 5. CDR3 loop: CASSSLAGGFYEQFF. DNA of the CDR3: TGTGCCAGCAGCTCACTAGCGGGAGGGTTTTATGAGCAGTTCTTC. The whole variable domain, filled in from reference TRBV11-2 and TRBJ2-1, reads EAGVAQSPRYKIIEKRQSVAFWCNPISGHATLYWYQQILGQGPKLLIQFQNNGVVDDSQLPKDRFSAERLKGVDSTLKIQPAKLEDSAVYLCASSSLAGGFYEQFFGPGTRLTVL.

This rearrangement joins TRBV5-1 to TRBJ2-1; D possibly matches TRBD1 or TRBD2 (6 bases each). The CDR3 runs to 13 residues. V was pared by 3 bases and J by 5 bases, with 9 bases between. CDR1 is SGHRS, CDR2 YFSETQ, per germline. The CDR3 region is CASSSRGDNEQFF. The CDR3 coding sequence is TGCGCCAGCAGCTCTAGGGGGGACAATGAGCAGTTCTTC. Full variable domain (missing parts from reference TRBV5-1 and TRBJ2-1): KAGVTQTPRYLIKTRGQQVTLSCSPISGHRSVSWYQQTPGQGLQFLFEYFSETQRNKGNFPGRFSGRQFSNSRSEMNVSTLELGDSALYLCASSSRGDNEQFFGPGTRLTVL.

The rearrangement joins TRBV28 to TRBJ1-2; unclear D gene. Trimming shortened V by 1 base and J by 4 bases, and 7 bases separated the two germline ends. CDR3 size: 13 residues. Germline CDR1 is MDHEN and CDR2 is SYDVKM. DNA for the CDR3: TGTGCCAGCAGTTTATTGGAGTCCTATGGCTACACCTTC. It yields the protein CASSLLESYGYTF.

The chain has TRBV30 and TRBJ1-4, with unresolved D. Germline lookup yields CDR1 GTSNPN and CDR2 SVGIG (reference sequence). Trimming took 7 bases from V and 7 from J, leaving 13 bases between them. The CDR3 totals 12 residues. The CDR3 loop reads CALSERGEKLFF. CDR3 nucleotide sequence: TGTGCCTTGTCCGAACGGGGTGAAAAACTGTTTTTT. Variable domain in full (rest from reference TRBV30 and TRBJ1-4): SQTIHQWPATLVQPVGSPLSLECTVEGTSNPNLYWYRQAAGRGLQLLFYSVGIGQISSEVPQNLSASRPQDRQFILSSKKLLLSDSGFYLCALSERGEKLFFGSGTQLSVL.

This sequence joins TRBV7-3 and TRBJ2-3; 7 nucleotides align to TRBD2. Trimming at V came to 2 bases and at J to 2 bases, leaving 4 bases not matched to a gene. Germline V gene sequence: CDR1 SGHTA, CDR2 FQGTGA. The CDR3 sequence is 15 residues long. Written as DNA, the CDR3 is TGTGCCAGCAGCTTAGCGGGAGTGGACACAGATACGCAGTATTTT. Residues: CASSLAGVDTDTQYF.

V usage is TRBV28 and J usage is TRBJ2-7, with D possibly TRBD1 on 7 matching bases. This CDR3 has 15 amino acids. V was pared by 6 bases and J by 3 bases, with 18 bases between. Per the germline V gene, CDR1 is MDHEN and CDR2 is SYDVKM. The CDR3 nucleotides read TGTGCCAGCAGCACCAGGGGGGTAGGGAACTACGAGCAGTACTTC. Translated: CASSTRGVGNYEQYF. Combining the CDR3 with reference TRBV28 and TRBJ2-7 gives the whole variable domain DVKVTQSSRYLVKRTGEKVFLECVQDMDHENMFWYRQDPGLGLRLIYFSYDVKMKEKGDIPEGYSVSREKKERFSLILESASTNQTSMYLCASSTRGVGNYEQYFGPGTRLTVT.

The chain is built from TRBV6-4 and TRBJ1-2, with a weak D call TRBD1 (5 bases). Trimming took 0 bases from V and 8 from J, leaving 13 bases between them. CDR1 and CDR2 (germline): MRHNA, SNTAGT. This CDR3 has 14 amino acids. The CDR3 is CASSDSRAGSGYTF. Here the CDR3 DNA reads TGTGCCAGCAGTGACTCTAGGGCAGGGAGCGGCTACACCTTC.

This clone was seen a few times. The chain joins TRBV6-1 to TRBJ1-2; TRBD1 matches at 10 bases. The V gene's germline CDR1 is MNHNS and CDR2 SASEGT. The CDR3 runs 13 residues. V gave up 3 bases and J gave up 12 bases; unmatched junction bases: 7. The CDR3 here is CASSDRDRGLHTF. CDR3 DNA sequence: TGTGCCAGCAGTGACCGGGACAGGGGCCTTCACACCTTC.

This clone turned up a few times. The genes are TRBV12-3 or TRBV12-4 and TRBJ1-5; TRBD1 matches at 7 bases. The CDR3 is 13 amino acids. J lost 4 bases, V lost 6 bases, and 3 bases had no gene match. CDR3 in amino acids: CASRATGNQPQHF. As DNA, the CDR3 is TGTGCCAGCAGGGCGACAGGGAATCAGCCCCAGCATTTT.

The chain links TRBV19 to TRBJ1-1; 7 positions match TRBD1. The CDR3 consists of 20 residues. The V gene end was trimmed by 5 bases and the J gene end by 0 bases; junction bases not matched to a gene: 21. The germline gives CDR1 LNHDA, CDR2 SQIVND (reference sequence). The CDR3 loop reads CASSQRGGGWVQRLNTEAFF. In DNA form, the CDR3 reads TGTGCCAGTAGTCAGCGAGGGGGCGGCTGGGTGCAGAGGCTGAACACTGAAGCTTTCTTT.